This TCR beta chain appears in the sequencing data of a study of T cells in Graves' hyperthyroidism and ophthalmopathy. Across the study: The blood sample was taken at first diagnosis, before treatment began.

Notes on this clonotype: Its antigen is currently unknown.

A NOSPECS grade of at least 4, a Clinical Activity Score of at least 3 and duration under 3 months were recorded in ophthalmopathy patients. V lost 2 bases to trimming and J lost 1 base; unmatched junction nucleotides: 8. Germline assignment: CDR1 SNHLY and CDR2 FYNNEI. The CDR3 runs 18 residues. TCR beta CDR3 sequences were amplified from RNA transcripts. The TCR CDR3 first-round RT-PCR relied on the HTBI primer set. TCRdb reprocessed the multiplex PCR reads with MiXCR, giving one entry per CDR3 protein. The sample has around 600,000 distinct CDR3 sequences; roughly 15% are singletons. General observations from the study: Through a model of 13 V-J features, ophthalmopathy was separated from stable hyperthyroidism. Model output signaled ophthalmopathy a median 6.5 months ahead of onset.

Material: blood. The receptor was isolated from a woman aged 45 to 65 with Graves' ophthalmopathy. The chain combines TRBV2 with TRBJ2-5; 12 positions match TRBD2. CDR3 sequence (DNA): TGTGCCAGCAGTGAAATCGTGGCTAGCGGGAGGGGCCAAGAGACCCAGTACTTC. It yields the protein CASSEIVASGRGQETQYF.